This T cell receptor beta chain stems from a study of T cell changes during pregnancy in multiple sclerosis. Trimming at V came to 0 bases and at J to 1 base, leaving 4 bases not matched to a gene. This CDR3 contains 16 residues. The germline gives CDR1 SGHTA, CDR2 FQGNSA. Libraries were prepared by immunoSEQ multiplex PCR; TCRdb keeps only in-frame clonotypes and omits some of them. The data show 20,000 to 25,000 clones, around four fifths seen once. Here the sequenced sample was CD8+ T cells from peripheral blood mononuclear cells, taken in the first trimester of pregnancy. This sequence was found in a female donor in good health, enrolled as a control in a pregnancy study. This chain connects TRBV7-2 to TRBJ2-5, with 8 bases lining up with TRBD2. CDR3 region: CASSLARGAPQETQYF. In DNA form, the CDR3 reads TGTGCCAGCAGCTTAGCGCGGGGGGCCCCCCAAGAGACCCAGTACTTC.